One and the same sample provided the 29 T cell receptor beta chains below, sequenced in a study of vaccination and CD4 T cells after COVID-19. The Oncomine TCR Beta short-read assay sequenced DNA from cultured CD4+ T cells. In TCRdb, the PCR reads were re-called with MiXCR into one record per CDR3 protein. The repertoire includes fewer than 2,500 distinct CDR3 sequences, roughly 22% of them detected once, and 40% to 55% sits in the top ten. Which antigens these TCRs recognize remains unknown. Indicated treatment: approximately 10-day PBMC culture with coronavirus spike peptide pools or control peptides (ViraFEST assay). Pre-COVID-19 pandemic sampling (2011-2018) yielded the unexposed donor's CD4+ T cells. Sequencing used CD4+ T cells from blood, cultured in vitro. These receptors all come from a human donor in good health.

This clonotype was found a few times. This chain links TRBV6-1 with TRBJ1-6, with D tentatively TRBD1 (6 bases). Looked up from germline, CDR1 is MNHNS and CDR2 is SASEGT. This CDR3 contains 16 residues. V gave up 5 bases and J gave up 4 bases, with 15 bases separating them. This CDR3 is CASSQGGAPYNSPLHF. As DNA, the CDR3 is TGTGCCAGCAGTCAAGGGGGAGCGCCATATAATTCACCCCTCCACTTT.

Points on this clonotype: Just one base apart from a much larger clone, this may be a read error. V is TRBV27 and J is TRBJ2-5; D gene unclear. This CDR3 comprises 13 residues. CDR1 is MNHEY and CDR2 is SMNVEV in the germline V gene (reference sequence). CDR3 DNA: TGTGCCAGCAGTTTATGGCAACAAGAGACCCGGTACTTC. Its protein is CASSLWQQETRYF.

V is TRBV20-1 and J is TRBJ2-2; TRBD2 matches at 11 bases. CDR1 DFQATT and CDR2 SNEGSKA come from the germline V gene (reference sequence). The CDR3 length is 17 residues. Trimming at V came to 0 bases and at J to 4 bases, leaving 7 bases not matched to a gene. The CDR3 nucleotides are TGCAGTGCTAGAGATCTCCTAGCGGGAGGTCCCACCGGGGAGCTGTTTTTT. Translation gives CSARDLLAGGPTGELFF.

This clonotype was detected a few times. The rearrangement links TRBV4-3 to TRBJ2-1; TRBD2 matches at 8 bases. J gave up 3 bases and V 0 bases, and 4 bases lay outside the gene matches. The CDR3 extends over 16 amino acids. The V gene's germline CDR1 is LGHNA and CDR2 YSLEER. CDR3 residues: CASSQDSGGFYNEQFF. As DNA, the CDR3 is TGCGCCAGCAGCCAAGATTCGGGGGGGTTCTACAATGAGCAGTTCTTC.

This clonotype was counted only a few times. The V call is TRBV5-1, the J call TRBJ1-2; D remains ambiguous. The CDR3 runs to 12 residues. Trimming removed 4 bases from V and 0 bases from J, with 4 bases in between. The germline V gene encodes CDR1 SGHRS and CDR2 YFSETQ. The CDR3 sequence is CASSASNYGYTF. CDR3 sequence (DNA): TGCGCCAGCAGCGCCTCTAACTATGGCTACACCTTC.

V and J are TRBV30 and TRBJ1-2, with a tentative D call TRBD1 (6 bases). The CDR3 covers 15 residues. Germline V gene data show CDR1 as GTSNPN and CDR2 as SVGIG (reference sequence). V lost 4 bases and J lost 2, with 17 bases in between. CDR3 amino acids: CAWIEQGRGNYGYTF. The CDR3 nucleotides are TGTGCCTGGATTGAACAGGGAAGAGGGAACTATGGCTACACCTTC.

The chain links TRBV5-1 to TRBJ1-6; 9 bases are shared with TRBD1. The CDR3 loop spans 18 amino acids. CDR1 and CDR2 (germline): SGHRS, YFSETQ. With 0 bases clipped from V and 0 bases from J, the junction kept 4 bases outside the gene matches. This CDR3 is CASSLVRDRDSYNSPLHF. CDR3 sequence (DNA): TGCGCCAGCAGCTTGGTTCGGGACAGGGACTCCTATAATTCACCCCTCCACTTT. Filled out from reference TRBV5-1 and TRBJ1-6, the complete variable domain reads KAGVTQTPRYLIKTRGQQVTLSCSPISGHRSVSWYQQTPGQGLQFLFEYFSETQRNKGNFPGRFSGRQFSNSRSEMNVSTLELGDSALYLCASSLVRDRDSYNSPLHFGNGTRLTVT.

The gene calls are TRBV6-2 or TRBV6-3 and TRBJ1-1; D call uncertain. This CDR3 is 14 amino acids long. The germline V gene encodes CDR1 MNHEY and CDR2 SVGEGT. V lost 0 bases and J lost 2, with 7 bases in between. This chain's CDR3 is CASSYSEGNTEAFF. For the CDR3, the DNA is TGTGCCAGCAGTTACTCAGAGGGAAACACTGAAGCTTTCTTT.

V is TRBV5-6 and J is TRBJ1-2; no definite D call. Germline CDR1 is SGHDT and CDR2 is YYEEEE. The CDR3 consists of 14 residues. Trimming shortened V by 0 bases and J by 4 bases, and 10 bases separated the two germline ends. This CDR3 is CASSLARNSYGYTF. CDR3 sequence (DNA): TGTGCCAGCAGCTTGGCCCGGAACTCCTATGGCTACACCTTC.

V gene TRBV12-3 or TRBV12-4 combines with J gene TRBJ2-4; 8 positions match TRBD1. The ends lost 8 bases at V and 0 bases at J; junction bases unmatched: 6. The CDR3 is made up of 15 amino acids. CDR3 bases: TGTGCCAGCCAGGGGGCGCGAATAGCCAAAAACATTCAGTACTTC. Amino acids: CASQGARIAKNIQYF.

The V call is TRBV4-2, the J call TRBJ2-2; 7 nucleotides match TRBD1. This CDR3 contains 15 residues. Germline CDR1 LGHNA, CDR2 YNFKEQ. Trimming took 0 bases from V and 5 from J; bases not matched to a gene: 3. The chain's CDR3 is CASSQDSGGTGELFF. The CDR3 nucleotides are TGTGCCAGCAGCCAAGATTCAGGGGGAACCGGGGAGCTGTTTTTT.

The CDR3 sequence is CASSSGVGQGAYEQYF. In DNA, the CDR3 is TGTGCCAGCAGTTCAGGGGTGGGACAGGGAGCCTACGAGCAGTACTTC. This chain connects TRBV7-8 to TRBJ2-7; TRBD1 aligns across 9 bases. The J segment lost 2 bases and the V segment lost 6 bases, leaving 11 bases of the junction unmatched. Germline values: CDR1 SGHVS, CDR2 FQNEAQ. The CDR3 runs to 16 residues.

This clonotype is deemed large. The CDR3: CASSRVRGTDTQYF. The CDR3 DNA sequence: TGTGCCAGCAGTCGAGTCCGGGGGACGGATACGCAGTATTTT. The V and J genes are TRBV12-3 or TRBV12-4 and TRBJ2-3; weak D call: TRBD2 (6 bases). The CDR3 has 14 amino acids. Trimming cost V 5 bases and J 6 bases, with 15 bases left between them.

This rearrangement joins TRBV5-1 to TRBJ1-1; D not resolved. The CDR3 totals 14 residues. V was trimmed by 2 bases and J by 0 bases, leaving 8 bases between them. The germline V gene has CDR1 SGHRS and CDR2 YFSETQ. CDR3 residues: CASSLVAMNTEAFF. The CDR3 coding sequence is TGCGCCAGCAGCTTAGTGGCGATGAACACTGAAGCTTTCTTT.

The chain carries TRBV11-2 and TRBJ1-1; D gene uncertain. Germline CDR1 reads SGHAT; CDR2 reads FQNNGV. The ends were cut back, 1 base at V and 1 base at J, with 4 bases in the middle. The CDR3 totals 13 residues. The CDR3 here is CASSLVRNTEAFF. The CDR3 coding sequence is TGTGCCAGCAGCTTAGTAAGGAACACTGAAGCTTTCTTT.

This clonotype came up a few times. This chain's CDR3 is CSATRTGENTEAFF. DNA for the CDR3: TGCAGTGCTACACGGACAGGGGAGAACACTGAAGCTTTCTTT. This sequence joins TRBV20-1 and TRBJ1-1; TRBD1 agrees at 9 bases. Germline CDR1 DFQATT, CDR2 SNEGSKA (reference sequence). V gave up 4 bases and J gave up 1 base; unmatched junction bases: 4. The CDR3 is made up of 14 amino acids.

This clonotype was observed a handful of times. The rearrangement links TRBV29-1 to TRBJ2-2, with D unresolved. Germline values: CDR1 SQVTM, CDR2 ANQGSEA. The CDR3 runs to 14 residues. V lost 5 bases and J 0 bases, leaving 10 bases between the germline ends. The CDR3 sequence is CSVQKITNTGELFF. The DNA of the CDR3 is TGCAGCGTTCAAAAGATTACGAACACCGGGGAGCTGTTTTTT.

This clonotype has just a few counts. The chain employs TRBV12-3 or TRBV12-4 and TRBJ2-5, with 7 bases identical to TRBD2. V trimming: 2 bases; J trimming: 2 bases; junction bases outside the gene matches: 8. The CDR3 spans 16 residues. DNA of the CDR3: TGTGCCAGCAGTTTATGGGCGGGGGACCATCAAGAGACCCAGTACTTC. Residues: CASSLWAGDHQETQYF.

The V call is TRBV29-1, the J call TRBJ2-3; no definite D call. V was trimmed by 6 bases and J by 7 bases, leaving 14 bases between them. Per germline, CDR1 SQVTM and CDR2 ANQGSEA. The CDR3 consists of 12 residues. In DNA form, the CDR3 reads TGCAGCGTAATTCCCGACGCGAATACGCAGTATTTT. The encoded protein is CSVIPDANTQYF.

This clonotype was observed a few times. V and J are TRBV19 and TRBJ1-5, with D hard to call. Germline CDR1 and CDR2: LNHDA and SQIVND (reference sequence). The CDR3 runs to 13 residues. Trimming took 7 bases from V and 3 from J, leaving 10 bases between them. For the CDR3, the DNA is TGTGCCAGTACCGACGGAAACAATCAGCCCCAGCATTTT. Translating gives CASTDGNNQPQHF.

Judged by abundance, this clonotype is medium-sized. The genes are TRBV7-6 and TRBJ2-2; weak D call: TRBD2 (6 bases). This CDR3 region has 15 residues. V lost 5 bases to trimming and J lost 3 bases, with 13 bases between them. Germline V gene data show CDR1 as SGHVS and CDR2 as FNYEAQ. The CDR3 spells CASSLGPGDTGELFF. In DNA form, the CDR3 reads TGTGCCAGCAGCCTCGGACCGGGGGACACCGGGGAGCTGTTTTTT.

This chain connects TRBV4-1 to TRBJ2-3, with a possible D match to TRBD2 (5 bases). CDR3 length equals 13 residues. Trimming removed 0 bases at V and 6 bases at J, with 7 bases between. Germline-derived CDR1 and CDR2 are MGHRA and YSYEKL. The CDR3 spells CASSQDREDTQYF. The CDR3 DNA sequence: TGCGCCAGCAGCCAAGATAGGGAGGATACGCAGTATTTT.

This clonotype appeared a few times. This rearrangement joins TRBV7-2 to TRBJ2-3, with D hard to call. This CDR3 has 15 residues. V was clipped by 0 bases and J by 1 base, with 8 bases between them. Germline V CDR1 and CDR2: SGHTA, FQGNSA. CDR3 bases: TGTGCCAGCAGCTTAGCGGGCTCCGGCACAGATACGCAGTATTTT. This gives the protein CASSLAGSGTDTQYF.

This clonotype was counted between two and nine times. The chain has TRBV6-1 and TRBJ2-7; 9 positions agree with TRBD2. Trimming at V came to 7 bases and at J to 2 bases, leaving 9 bases not matched to a gene. Germline assignment: CDR1 MNHNS and CDR2 SASEGT. The CDR3 runs 15 residues. CDR3 amino acids: CASTSQGGRAYEQYF. The CDR3, as DNA: TGTGCCAGCACCTCTCAGGGCGGGAGGGCCTACGAGCAGTACTTC.

A word on this clonotype: Since a much larger clone is just one base distant, this may be a read error. The CDR3 here is CASSEQPRGAAFRYSNQPQHF. The DNA of the CDR3 is TGTGCCAGCAGTGAACAGCCCAGGGGAGCCGCATTTCGTTATAGCAATCAGCCCCAGCATTTT. V gene TRBV6-1 combines with J gene TRBJ1-5; possibly TRBD1 for D (6 bases). V lost 2 bases to trimming and J lost 0 bases, with 26 bases between them. CDR1 is MNHNS, CDR2 SASEGT, per germline. CDR3 length equals 21 residues.

This chain connects TRBV20-1 to TRBJ1-6, with no clear D. Trimming pared 4 bases from V and 8 bases from J, leaving 9 bases between. This CDR3 contains 12 residues. Germline values: CDR1 DFQATT, CDR2 SNEGSKA (reference sequence). Here the CDR3 DNA reads TGCAGTGCTACCCCGTATGATTCACCCCTCCACTTT. Translating it yields CSATPYDSPLHF.

The chain has TRBV24-1 and TRBJ2-1; TRBD1 aligns across 9 bases. V shed 3 bases, J shed 5 bases, and the junction held 7 bases outside the gene matches. CDR3 size: 16 residues. The V gene's germline CDR1 is KGHDR and CDR2 SFDVKD. This CDR3 reads CATSDGTGSYNNEQFF. CDR3 nucleotide sequence: TGTGCCACCAGTGATGGGACAGGGAGTTACAACAATGAGCAGTTCTTC.

This clonotype was detected a few times. The CDR3 here is CAWSVVTVHGYTF. The CDR3 DNA reads as TGTGCCTGGAGTGTTGTGACAGTCCATGGCTACACCTTC. The rearrangement uses TRBV30 and TRBJ1-2, with a possible D match to TRBD1 (5 bases). V lost 0 bases and J lost 6, with 11 bases in between. The CDR3 is 13 amino acids. Germline loops: CDR1 GTSNPN, CDR2 SVGIG (reference sequence).

By share, this clonotype counts as medium-sized (0.01 to 0.1%). This sequence joins TRBV7-6 and TRBJ1-5; 7 bases are a match to TRBD1. The CDR3 is made up of 13 amino acids. The J segment lost 7 bases and the V segment lost 5 bases, leaving 5 bases of the junction unmatched. From germline, CDR1 is SGHVS and CDR2 FNYEAQ. CDR3 amino acids: CASSPQGSQPQHF. The DNA for the CDR3 is TGTGCCAGCAGCCCACAGGGGTCCCAGCCCCAGCATTTT.